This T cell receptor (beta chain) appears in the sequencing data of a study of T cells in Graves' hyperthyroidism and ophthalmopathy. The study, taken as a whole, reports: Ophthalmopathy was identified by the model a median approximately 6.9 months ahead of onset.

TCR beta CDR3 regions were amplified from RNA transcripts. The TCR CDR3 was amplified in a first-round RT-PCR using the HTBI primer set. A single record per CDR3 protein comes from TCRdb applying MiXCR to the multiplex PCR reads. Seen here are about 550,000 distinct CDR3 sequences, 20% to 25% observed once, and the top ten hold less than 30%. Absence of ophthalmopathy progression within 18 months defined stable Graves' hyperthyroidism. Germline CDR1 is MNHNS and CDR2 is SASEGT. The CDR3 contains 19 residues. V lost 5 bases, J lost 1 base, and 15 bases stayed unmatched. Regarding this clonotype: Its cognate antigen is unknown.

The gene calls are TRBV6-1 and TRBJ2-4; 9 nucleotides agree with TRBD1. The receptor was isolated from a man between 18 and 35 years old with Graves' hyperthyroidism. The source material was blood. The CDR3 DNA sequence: TGTGCCAGCAGTCGAGGAGCAATATCCGGGACAGGGGCCAAAAACATTCAGTACTTC. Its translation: CASSRGAISGTGAKNIQYF.